Included here is one TCR beta chain sequence, with context. The antigen is unknown. The data are from a study of cytomegalovirus exposure and HLA in healthy donors. Study-wide findings and caveats: The authors assumed roughly uniform sequencing depth across donors for presence/absence analyses. Later analysis identified around 15,000 TCR beta sequences associated with HLA alleles, using a false discovery rate threshold of 0.05.

Germline lookup yields CDR1 LGHNA and CDR2 YNFKEQ. Trimming removed 0 bases at V and 0 bases at J, with 15 bases between. There are 17 residues in the CDR3. PCR was performed using 60 Vbeta and 13 Jbeta primers. This table comes from immunoSEQ multiplex PCR, and its TCRdb copy is limited to in-frame clones, with some not included. Of around 130,000 clones detected, approximately 80% appear once; the ten largest clones hold 1.5% to 2.5%. The sequencing sample was made of PBMCs. This receptor was identified in a man aged 18 to 35 in good health and CMV-seronegative. The chain links TRBV4-2 to TRBJ2-7; D is undetermined. This chain's CDR3 is CASSQDLGGTVSYEQYV. As DNA, the CDR3 is TGTGCCAGCAGCCAAGATTTAGGCGGCACGGTCTCCTACGAGCAGTACGTC.